The following is a T cell receptor (beta chain) sequence with its context. The sample belongs to a study of blood T cell repertoires in COVID-19. On the study more broadly: The study drew acute and convalescent COVID-19 samples from the United States, Italy and Spain.

The V gene's germline CDR1 is KGHSH and CDR2 LQKENI. The V gene lost 4 bases and the J gene lost 4 bases, with 10 bases spanning the gap. The CDR3 runs 13 residues. In the source study's methods: Reference gene primers were amplified, and this amplification served to estimate nucleated cell counts. Libraries were prepared by immunoSEQ multiplex PCR; TCRdb keeps only in-frame clonotypes and omits some of them. V and J calls and clone size are copied from that table; D and trimming were computed from the DNA. The sample consists of roughly 14,000 clones, roughly 72% of them appearing once. The sequenced sample consisted of peripheral blood. The origin of this receptor is a man in his sixties or seventies with acute or convalescent COVID-19. J is TRBJ1-1 and V is TRBV18; the D is unclear. DNA for the CDR3: TGTGCCAGCTCACAGTGGGAGTCCACTGAAGCTTTCTTT. Protein sequence: CASSQWESTEAFF. Drawing the rest from reference TRBV18 and TRBJ1-1, the complete variable domain is NAGVMQNPRHLVRRRGQEARLRCSPMKGHSHVYWYRQLPEEGLKFMVYLQKENIIDESGMPKERFSAEFPKEGPSILRIQQVVRGDSAAYFCASSQWESTEAFFGQGTRLTVV.